This T cell receptor beta chain was observed in a study of monozygotic twins with inflammatory bowel disease. To note about this clonotype: Its antigen is as yet unknown.

cDNA for TCRalpha and TCRbeta was amplified by nested PCRs of about 15 then 9 cycles. TCRdb re-called the 5' RACE reads, yielding one record per CDR3 amino acid sequence without DNA. The listing records 350,000 to 500,000 distinct CDR3 sequences. Findings of the study overall: IBD patients shared fewer clonotypes with others than healthy twins, especially with disease activity. What may have added variability to patient repertoires is that immunosuppressive treatments differed. Those with IBD had lower TCRbeta diversity (inverse Simpson) than their healthy co-twins did.

The CDR3 has 15 residues. The germline V gene has CDR1 SGHTA and CDR2 FQGNSA. Sequenced sample: blood. The chain joins TRBV7-2 to TRBJ1-6; TCRdb gives TRBD1 as the D gene, but with no DNA this cannot be confirmed. The sequence derives from a human donor with ulcerative colitis or Crohn's disease, or a healthy co-twin of an affected twin (not recorded which). CDR3 sequence reads: CASTVDRAGGSPLHF.